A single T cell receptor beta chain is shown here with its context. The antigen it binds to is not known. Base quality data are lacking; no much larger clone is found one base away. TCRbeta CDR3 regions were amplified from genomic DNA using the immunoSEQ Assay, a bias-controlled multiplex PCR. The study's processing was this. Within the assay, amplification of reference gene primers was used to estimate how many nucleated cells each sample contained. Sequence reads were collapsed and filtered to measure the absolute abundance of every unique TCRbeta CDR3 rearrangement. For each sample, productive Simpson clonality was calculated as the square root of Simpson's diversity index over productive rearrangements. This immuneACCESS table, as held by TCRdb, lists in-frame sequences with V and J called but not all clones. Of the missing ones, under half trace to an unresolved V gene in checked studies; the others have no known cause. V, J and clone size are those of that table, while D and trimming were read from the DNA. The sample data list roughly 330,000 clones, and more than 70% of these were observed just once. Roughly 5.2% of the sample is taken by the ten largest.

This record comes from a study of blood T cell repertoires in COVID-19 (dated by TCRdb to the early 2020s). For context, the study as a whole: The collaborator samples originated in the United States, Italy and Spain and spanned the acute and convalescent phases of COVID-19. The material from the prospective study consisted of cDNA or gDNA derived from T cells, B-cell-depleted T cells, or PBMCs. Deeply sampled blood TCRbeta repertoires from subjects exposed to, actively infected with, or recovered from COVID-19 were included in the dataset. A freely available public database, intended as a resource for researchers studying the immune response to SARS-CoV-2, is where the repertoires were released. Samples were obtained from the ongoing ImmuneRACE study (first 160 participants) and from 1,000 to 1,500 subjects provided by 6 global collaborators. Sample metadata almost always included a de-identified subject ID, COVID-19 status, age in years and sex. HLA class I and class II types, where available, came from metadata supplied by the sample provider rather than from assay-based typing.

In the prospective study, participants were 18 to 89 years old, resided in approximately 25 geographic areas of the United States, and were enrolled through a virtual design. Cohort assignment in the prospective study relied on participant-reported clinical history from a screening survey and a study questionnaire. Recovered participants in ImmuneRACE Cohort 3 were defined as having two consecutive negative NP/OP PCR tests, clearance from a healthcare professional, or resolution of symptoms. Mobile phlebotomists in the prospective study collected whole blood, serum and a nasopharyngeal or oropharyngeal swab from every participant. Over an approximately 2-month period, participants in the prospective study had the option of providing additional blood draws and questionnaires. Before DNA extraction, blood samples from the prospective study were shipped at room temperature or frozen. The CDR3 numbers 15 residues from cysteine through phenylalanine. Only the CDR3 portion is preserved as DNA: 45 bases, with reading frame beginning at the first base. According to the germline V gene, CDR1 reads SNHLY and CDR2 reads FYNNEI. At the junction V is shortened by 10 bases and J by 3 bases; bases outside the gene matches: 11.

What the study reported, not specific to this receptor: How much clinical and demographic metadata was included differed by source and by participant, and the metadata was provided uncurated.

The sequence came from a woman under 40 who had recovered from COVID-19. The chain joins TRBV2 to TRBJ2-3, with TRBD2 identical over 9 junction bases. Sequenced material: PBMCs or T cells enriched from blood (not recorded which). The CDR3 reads CATRGGGAETDTQYF. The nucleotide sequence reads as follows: TGTGCCACTAGGGGCGGGGGGGCCGAGACAGATACGCAGTATTTT.